Listed below are T cell receptor beta chains from one sample, sequenced in a study of a mutant IDH1 vaccine in newly diagnosed glioma. The data were produced by immunoSEQ multiplex PCR, yet TCRdb's version contains in-frame clones alone and is incomplete. The sample lists about 120,000 clones, about 80% occurring once. No antigen is known for these receptors. Sequencing was performed on PBMCs, taken from a glioma patient whose treatment included an IDH1 peptide vaccine. These receptors came from a man aged 35 to 55 with glioma. Each CDR3 is given with its conserved first and last residue. The D gene is left open where the match is weak. Clone size, where shown, is once, few, many, or a class for clones that have expanded.

j_gene,len,d_gene,abundance,v_gene,CDR3nt,CDR3aa
TRBJ2-7,11,TRBD2,NA,TRBV20-1,TGCAGTGCTAGAGGCGGGGGGGAGCAGTACTTC,CSARGGGEQYF
TRBJ1-6,15,NA,NA,TRBV7-6,TGTGCCAGCAGCACACAGAGCTCCTATAATTCACCCCTCCACTTT,CASSTQSSYNSPLHF
TRBJ2-4,13,NA,NA,TRBV29-1,TGCAGCGTTGAAGGGGGAGCCAAAAACATTCAGTACTTC,CSVEGGAKNIQYF
TRBJ2-5,14,NA,once,TRBV5-6,TGTGCCAGCAGCTTGGTTCTCAGCCAAGAGACCCAGTACTTC,CASSLVLSQETQYF
TRBJ2-5,11,NA,NA,TRBV19,TGTGCCAGTTCCTCGGGGGCGACCCAGTACTTC,CASSSGATQYF
TRBJ2-7,14,TRBD1,NA,TRBV28,TGTGCCAGCAGTTTGGACAGGGGGCGCGACGAGCAGTACTTC,CASSLDRGRDEQYF
TRBJ2-2,14,NA,NA,TRBV4-3,TGCGCCAGCAGACAAGGAACGGGAACCGGGGAGCTGTTTTTT,CASRQGTGTGELFF
TRBJ1-1,15,NA,once,TRBV11-2,TGTGCCAGCACCGCCCCAAGGGGGGCCCGCACTGAAGCTTTCTTT,CASTAPRGARTEAFF
TRBJ1-1,14,TRBD1,NA,TRBV11-2,TGTGCCAGCAGCCGACAGGGGAGGGACACTGAAGCTTTCTTT,CASSRQGRDTEAFF
TRBJ2-5,15,TRBD1,NA,TRBV7-6,TGTGCCAGCAGCTTAGGTGGACAGGGCCAAGAGACCCAGTACTTC,CASSLGGQGQETQYF
TRBJ1-6,16,NA,NA,TRBV4-1,TGCGCCAGCAGCCTGGAAAACAGGGTTCATAATTCACCCCTCCACTTT,CASSLENRVHNSPLHF
TRBJ2-3,14,NA,NA,TRBV7-2,TGTGCCAGCAGCTTTTACAAGAACACAGATACGCAGTATTTT,CASSFYKNTDTQYF
TRBJ2-1,14,TRBD2,NA,TRBV28,TGTGCCAGCAGTTTGAGCGGGAGTAGTAATGAGCAGTTCTTC,CASSLSGSSNEQFF
TRBJ2-5,13,TRBD2,NA,TRBV7-6,TGTGCCAGCAGCTTAGGGGGAGGGGAGACCCAGTACTTC,CASSLGGGETQYF
TRBJ2-1,15,NA,NA,TRBV4-3,TGCGCCAGCAGCCAGGATGGGGGCCGGTACAATGAGCAGTTCTTC,CASSQDGGRYNEQFF
TRBJ2-2,13,NA,NA,TRBV29-1,TGCAGCGTTGGAACAGGTCGCATCGGGGAGCTGTTTTTT,CSVGTGRIGELFF
TRBJ1-2,15,TRBD1,NA,TRBV7-2,TGTGCCAGCAGCAAAGGGCGGCAGGGGGCGCGCGGCTACACCTTC,CASSKGRQGARGYTF
TRBJ2-3,17,TRBD2,few,TRBV4-2,TGTGCCAGCAGCCAAGACGGATCTAGCGGCCACACAGATACGCAGTATTTT,CASSQDGSSGHTDTQYF
TRBJ2-7,12,NA,NA,TRBV27,TGTGCCAGCAGGTCGGCGACGGGTGAGCAGTACTTC,CASRSATGEQYF
TRBJ2-1,15,TRBD2,NA,TRBV5-1,TGCGCCAGCAGCTTGGCCCCGGGACTAGCGAATGAGCAGTTCTTC,CASSLAPGLANEQFF
TRBJ2-1,14,NA,NA,TRBV19,TGTGCCAGTAGCAAAGGGTGGGCGTACAATGAGCAGTTCTTC,CASSKGWAYNEQFF
TRBJ2-3,14,NA,NA,TRBV5-1,TGCGCCAGCAGCGAAGGACAGACCACAGATACGCAGTATTTT,CASSEGQTTDTQYF
TRBJ2-7,13,NA,once,TRBV13,TGTGCCAGCAGCTTAGGGGGGGAGATGGAGCAGTACTTC,CASSLGGEMEQYF